This T cell receptor (beta chain) was captured in a study of blood T cell repertoires in COVID-19. In the authors' methods: Amplification with reference gene primers provided the estimates of nucleated cell counts. Repertoires were generated with immunoSEQ multiplex PCR, while TCRdb's copy carries only in-frame clones and drops some. D and trimming come from the DNA, and the V and J calls and clone size come from that table. This sample has a few hundred thousand clones, with around four fifths found just once. The junction had 13 bases not matched to a gene; V was cut back by 4 bases and J by 3 bases. The CDR3 consists of 18 residues. The germline gives CDR1 SGHRS, CDR2 YFSETQ.

The chain carries TRBV5-1 and TRBJ2-3, with 11 positions matching TRBD2. The sequence was obtained from a man in his sixties who had recovered from COVID-19. Material for sequencing was peripheral blood. CDR3 DNA: TGCGCCAGCAGCATGGCCTCAGTAGCGGGGGGGATAACAGATACGCAGTATTTT. It encodes CASSMASVAGGITDTQYF. Supplemented by reference TRBV5-1 and TRBJ2-3, the full variable domain reads KAGVTQTPRYLIKTRGQQVTLSCSPISGHRSVSWYQQTPGQGLQFLFEYFSETQRNKGNFPGRFSGRQFSNSRSEMNVSTLELGDSALYLCASSMASVAGGITDTQYFGPGTRLTVL.